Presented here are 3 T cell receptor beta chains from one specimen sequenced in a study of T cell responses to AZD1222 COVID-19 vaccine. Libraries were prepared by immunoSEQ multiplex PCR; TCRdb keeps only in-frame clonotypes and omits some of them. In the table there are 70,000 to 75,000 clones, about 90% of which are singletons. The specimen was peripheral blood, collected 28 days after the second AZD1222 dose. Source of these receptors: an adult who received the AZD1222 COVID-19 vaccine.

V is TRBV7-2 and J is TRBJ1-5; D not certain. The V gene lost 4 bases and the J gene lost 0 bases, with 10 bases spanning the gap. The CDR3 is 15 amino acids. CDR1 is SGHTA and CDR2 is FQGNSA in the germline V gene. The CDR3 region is CASSSQPDSNQPQHF. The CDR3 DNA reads TGTGCCAGCAGCTCTCAGCCCGATAGCAATCAGCCCCAGCATTTT.

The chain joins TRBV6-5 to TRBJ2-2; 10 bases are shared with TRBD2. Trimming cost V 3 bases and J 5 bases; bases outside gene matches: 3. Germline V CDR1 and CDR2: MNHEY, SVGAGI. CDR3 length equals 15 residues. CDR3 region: CASSYLAGVTGELFF. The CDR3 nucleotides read TGTGCCAGCAGTTATCTAGCGGGGGTAACCGGGGAGCTGTTTTTT.

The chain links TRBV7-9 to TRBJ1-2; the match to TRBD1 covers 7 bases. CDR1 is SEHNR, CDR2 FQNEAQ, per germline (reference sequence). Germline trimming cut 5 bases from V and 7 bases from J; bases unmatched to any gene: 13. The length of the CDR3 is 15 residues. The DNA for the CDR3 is TGTGCCAGCAGCCCCCCAGGGGGAGGAGTACTTGGCTACACCTTC. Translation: CASSPPGGGVLGYTF. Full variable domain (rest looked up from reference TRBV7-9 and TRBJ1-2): DTGVSQNPRHKITKRGQNVTFRCDPISEHNRLYWYRQTLGQGPEFLTYFQNEAQLEKSRLLSDRFSAERPKGSFSTLEIQRTEQGDSAMYLCASSPPGGGVLGYTFGSGTRLTVV.